A single sample gave rise to the 11 T cell receptor beta chains below, sequenced in a study of technical replicates of blood from a few donors. Here immunoSEQ multiplex PCR was the method, and the copy in TCRdb shows in-frame clones only, minus some. The sample yields several thousand clones, roughly 88% seen once. Sequenced material: PBMCs. The source of these receptors is a human donor in good health.

The V call is TRBV5-1, the J call TRBJ2-1; 7 bases map to TRBD2. J lost 9 bases, V lost 4 bases, and 13 bases had no gene match. Germline CDR1 SGHRS, CDR2 YFSETQ. This CDR3 comprises 15 residues. The CDR3 nucleotides read TGCGCCAGCAGCCCAGGTTGGGAGGGCCCCAGTGAGCAGTTCTTC. Translated, it gives CASSPGWEGPSEQFF.

The chain uses TRBV7-9 and TRBJ1-1; D ambiguous. V lost 2 bases and J 1 base, leaving 11 bases between the germline ends. From germline, CDR1 is SEHNR and CDR2 FQNEAQ (reference sequence). The CDR3 runs 15 residues. As DNA, the CDR3 is TGTGCCAGCAGCTTATCTGGCGGAGCGAACACTGAAGCTTTCTTT. Protein product: CASSLSGGANTEAFF.

This chain uses TRBV6-1 with TRBJ2-7; tentative D call: TRBD2 (6 bases). This CDR3 is 16 amino acids long. V shed 2 bases and J shed 0 bases, with 14 bases lying between them. Germline V gene data show CDR1 as MNHNS and CDR2 as SASEGT. For the CDR3, the DNA is TGTGCCAGCAGTGAATGGCGAGGGACTTACTCCTACGAGCAGTACTTC. It encodes CASSEWRGTYSYEQYF.

This chain connects TRBV9 to TRBJ1-1; D unclear. Looked up from germline, CDR1 is SGDLS and CDR2 is YYNGEE. Trimming took 4 bases from V and 0 from J, leaving 10 bases between them. This CDR3 region has 14 residues. The CDR3 nucleotides are TGTGCCAGCAGCACCGACACTTTGAACACTGAAGCTTTCTTT. It translates to CASSTDTLNTEAFF.

The chain carries TRBV10-1 and TRBJ2-1; 9 nucleotides line up with TRBD2. The length of the CDR3 is 15 residues. J was trimmed by 8 bases and V by 0 bases; bases with no gene match: 5. Germline V gene data show CDR1 as WNHNN and CDR2 as SYGVQD (reference sequence). CDR3 in amino acids: CASSESAGGGHEQFF. The CDR3 bases are TGCGCCAGCAGTGAGTCAGCGGGAGGAGGACATGAGCAGTTCTTC.

The chain has TRBV6-1 and TRBJ2-3; tentatively, D is TRBD1 (5 bases). V dropped 5 bases and J dropped 3 bases, with 12 bases sitting between them. The CDR3 contains 14 residues. Germline V lookup: CDR1 MNHNS, CDR2 SASEGT. DNA of the CDR3: TGTGCCAGCAGTTGGGGCCCGGGTACAGATACGCAGTATTTT. It specifies CASSWGPGTDTQYF.

The chain recombines TRBV25-1 with TRBJ1-1; the D is unclear. From germline, CDR1 is MGHDK and CDR2 SYGVNS. The CDR3 spans 14 residues. V lost 6 bases and J 0 bases, leaving 11 bases between the germline ends. This CDR3 is CASSHPGLNTEAFF. Written as DNA, the CDR3 is TGTGCCAGCAGCCACCCGGGGTTGAACACTGAAGCTTTCTTT.

In nucleotides, the CDR3 is TGTGCCAGCAGTGAATCTGGAAGGGGGCGTCACGGGGAGCTGTTTTTT. It is translated as CASSESGRGRHGELFF. This chain connects TRBV25-1 to TRBJ2-2; 7 nucleotides align to TRBD1. The germline V gene encodes CDR1 MGHDK and CDR2 SYGVNS. The CDR3 has 16 amino acids. V gave up 1 base and J gave up 7 bases; unmatched junction bases: 9.

The V call is TRBV6-5, the J call TRBJ2-7, with D unresolved. V lost 9 bases and J lost 0, with 15 bases in between. Per the germline V gene, CDR1 is MNHEY and CDR2 is SVGAGI. This CDR3 contains 14 residues. Here the CDR3 DNA reads TGTGCCAGTGCCAATCGATTCAGCTCCTACGAGCAGTACTTC. The encoded protein is CASANRFSSYEQYF.

The chain combines TRBV28 with TRBJ1-1, with TRBD1 as a possible D gene (5 bases). The CDR3 spans 15 residues. The germline V and J ends were trimmed by 9 bases and 4 bases, with 21 bases remaining between them. Germline CDR1 and CDR2: MDHEN and SYDVKM. The CDR3 DNA reads as TGTGCCAGTATCATAGGGACTCGGTCGCCCACTGAAGCTTTCTTT. It specifies CASIIGTRSPTEAFF.

The chain carries TRBV19 and TRBJ2-3; 9 bases align to TRBD2. J gave up 5 bases and V 10 bases, and 13 bases lay outside the gene matches. The CDR3 loop spans 15 amino acids. Germline loops: CDR1 LNHDA, CDR2 SQIVND (reference sequence). The CDR3 here is CATGPGLARGDTQYF. The CDR3 coding sequence is TGTGCCACGGGACCGGGACTAGCAAGAGGAGATACGCAGTATTTT.